This T cell receptor (beta chain) came from a study of T cell responses to AZD1222 COVID-19 vaccine. Method: immunoSEQ multiplex PCR; TCRdb's copy keeps in-frame clones and lacks some. Found here are about 130,000 clones, roughly nine tenths of them singletons; the top ten hold approximately 8.8%. Trimming took 5 bases from V and 8 from J; bases not matched to a gene: 11. Germline lookup yields CDR1 MNHEY and CDR2 SMNVEV (reference sequence). The CDR3 length is 14 residues. The sequence was obtained from an adult who received the AZD1222 COVID-19 vaccine. The sample here was peripheral blood, taken 28 days after the second AZD1222 dose. The chain combines TRBV27 with TRBJ1-1, with 7 bases lining up with TRBD1. CDR3: CASSDSPGGREAFF. DNA of the CDR3: TGTGCCAGCAGTGACAGTCCAGGGGGACGAGAAGCTTTCTTT.